Given below is one T cell receptor beta chain in context. These data originate in a study of blood T cell repertoires in COVID-19. Study context: The study drew acute and convalescent COVID-19 samples from the United States, Italy and Spain. PBMCs, B-cell-depleted T cells, or T cells were the source of the cDNA or gDNA that made up the material.

V lost 6 bases, J lost 0 bases, and 9 bases stayed unmatched. The CDR3 is 16 residues long. Germline V CDR1 and CDR2: MNHNY, SVGAGI (reference sequence). The authors' processing: Quantification of nucleated cells was approximated via reference gene primer amplification. Measured with immunoSEQ multiplex PCR; TCRdb has only the in-frame clones, and not every one. V and J calls and clone size are copied from that table; D and trimming were computed from the DNA. Altogether 200,000 to 250,000 clones are present, about 88% being singletons, with the ten largest covering over 6%. Sequenced sample: peripheral blood. This sequence was found in a woman in her seventies with active or convalescent COVID-19. The chain recombines TRBV6-6 with TRBJ1-1, with TRBD1 identical over 8 bases. The CDR3 loop is CASRLLPDRVNTEAFF. DNA of the CDR3: TGTGCCAGCAGACTATTACCGGACAGGGTGAACACTGAAGCTTTCTTT.